Listed below are T cell receptor beta chains from one sample, sequenced in a study of cytomegalovirus exposure and HLA in healthy donors. The table came from immunoSEQ multiplex PCR; TCRdb's copy has only in-frame clones and leaves some out. The sample gives fewer than 110,000 clones, almost 80% of which show up once; about 4.1% is in the top ten. Sequences were obtained from PBMCs. These receptors all come from a middle-aged man in good health and CMV-seropositive. Each CDR3 is given with its conserved first and last residue. The D gene is left open where the match is weak. Only some rows state a clone size, as once, few, many or a class for expanded clones.

j_gene	v_gene	d_gene	abundance	CDR3nt	CDR3aa
TRBJ2-5	TRBV6-6	.	.	TGTGCCAGCAGGCTTAGTCCGGAGACCCAGTACTTC	CASRLSPETQYF
TRBJ2-1	TRBV5-8	TRBD1	.	TGTGCCAGCGGGCGGACAGGGGGGTTCCACAATGAGCAGTTCTTC	CASGRTGGFHNEQFF
TRBJ1-1	TRBV27	TRBD1	.	TGTGCCAGCAGTTCCTCCGACAGGGCCACTGAAGCTTTCTTT	CASSSSDRATEAFF
TRBJ2-7	TRBV6-6	TRBD2	.	TGTGCCAGCAGTAAGGGACTAGCGGGACCTCTCCATGAGCAGTACTTC	CASSKGLAGPLHEQYF
TRBJ1-3	TRBV5-1	.	.	TGCGCCAGCAGCGGGGACAACCGACAAAACACCATATATTTT	CASSGDNRQNTIYF
TRBJ1-2	TRBV6-1	.	.	TGTGCCAGCAGTGAAGAAAACAGTTCCCCTTATGGCTACACCTTC	CASSEENSSPYGYTF
TRBJ2-1	TRBV5-1	TRBD1	.	TGCGCCAGCAGCTTGAAGCATACAGGGGGTGCAGGAGAGCAGTTCTTC	CASSLKHTGGAGEQFF
TRBJ2-5	TRBV10-2	.	.	TGCGCCAGCAGCCCCATCGCGCAAAGTAAAGAGACCCAGTACTTC	CASSPIAQSKETQYF
TRBJ1-4	TRBV30	.	.	TGTGCCTGGAGCTCGGGGGACCCCTCACAAGATGAAAAACTGTTTTTT	CAWSSGDPSQDEKLFF
TRBJ1-5	TRBV28	TRBD1	once	TGTGCCAGCAGTTTATCCTCACAGAGCCGACAGGGAGGCAATCAGCCCCAGCATTTT	CASSLSSQSRQGGNQPQHF
TRBJ2-4	TRBV4-2	.	.	TGTGCCAGCAGGTTTCAGGGAGGCAAAAACATTCAGTACTTC	CASRFQGGKNIQYF
TRBJ1-1	TRBV13	TRBD1	.	TGTGCCAGCAGCTTGACAGGGGCCGGTGCGGGCACTGAAGCTTTCTTT	CASSLTGAGAGTEAFF
TRBJ2-3	TRBV28	TRBD2	.	TGTGCCAGCAGTCCCCGCCGGGGACGAGCGGGAGTCTTTCATACGCAGTATTTT	CASSPRRGRAGVFHTQYF
TRBJ2-7	TRBV25-1	.	.	TGTGCCAGCAGTGAATATATTCCCGGGAGCTCCTACGAGCAGTACTTC	CASSEYIPGSSYEQYF
TRBJ1-1	TRBV11-2	TRBD1	.	TGTGCCAGCAGCCAGCGGGTGGCAGGGGGCACTGAAGCTTTCTTT	CASSQRVAGGTEAFF
TRBJ2-2	TRBV5-1	TRBD2	.	TGCGCCAGCAGCTTGAGGGAGGGCTGGACCGGGGAGCTGTTTTTT	CASSLREGWTGELFF
TRBJ2-3	TRBV18	.	.	TGTGCCAGCTCACCGACGGGAGCGAGCACAGATACGCAGTATTTT	CASSPTGASTDTQYF